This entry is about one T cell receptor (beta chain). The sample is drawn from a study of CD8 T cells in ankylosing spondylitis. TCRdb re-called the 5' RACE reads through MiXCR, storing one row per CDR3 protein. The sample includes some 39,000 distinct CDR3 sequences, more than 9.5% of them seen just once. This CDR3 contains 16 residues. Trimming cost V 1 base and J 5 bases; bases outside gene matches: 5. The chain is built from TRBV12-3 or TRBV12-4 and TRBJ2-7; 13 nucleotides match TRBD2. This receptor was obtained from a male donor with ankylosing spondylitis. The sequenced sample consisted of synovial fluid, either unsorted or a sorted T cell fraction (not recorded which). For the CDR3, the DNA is TGTGCCAGCAGTTTAGGGACTAGCGGGAGATTCCACGAGCAGTACTTC. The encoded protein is CASSLGTSGRFHEQYF.